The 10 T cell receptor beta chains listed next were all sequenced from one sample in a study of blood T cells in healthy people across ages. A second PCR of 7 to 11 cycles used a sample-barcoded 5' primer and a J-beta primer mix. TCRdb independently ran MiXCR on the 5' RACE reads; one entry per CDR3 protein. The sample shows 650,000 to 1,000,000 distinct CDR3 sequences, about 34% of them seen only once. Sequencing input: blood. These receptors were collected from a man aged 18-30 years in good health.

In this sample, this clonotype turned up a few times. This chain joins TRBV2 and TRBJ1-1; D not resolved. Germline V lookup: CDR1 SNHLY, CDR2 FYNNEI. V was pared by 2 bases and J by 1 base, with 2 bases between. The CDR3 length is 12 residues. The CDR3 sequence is CASSEQNTEAFF. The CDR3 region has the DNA TGTGCCAGCAGTGAACAGAACACTGAAGCTTTCTTT.

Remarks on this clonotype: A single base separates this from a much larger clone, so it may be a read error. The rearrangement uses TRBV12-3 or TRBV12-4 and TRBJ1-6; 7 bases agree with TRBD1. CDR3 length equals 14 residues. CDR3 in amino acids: CATSFAGQNSPLHF. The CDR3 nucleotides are TGTGCCACCAGTTTTGCGGGACAGAATTCACCCCTCCACTTT.

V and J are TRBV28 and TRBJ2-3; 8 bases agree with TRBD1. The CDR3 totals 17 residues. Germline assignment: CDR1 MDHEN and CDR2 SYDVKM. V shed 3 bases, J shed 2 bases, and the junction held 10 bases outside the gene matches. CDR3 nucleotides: TGTGCCAGCAGTTTTCCCCCGGGACAGGAGAACACAGATACGCAGTATTTT. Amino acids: CASSFPPGQENTDTQYF.

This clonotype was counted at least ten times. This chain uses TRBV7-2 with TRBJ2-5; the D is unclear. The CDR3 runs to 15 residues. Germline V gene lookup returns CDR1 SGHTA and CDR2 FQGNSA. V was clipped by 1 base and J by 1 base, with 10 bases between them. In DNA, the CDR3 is TGTGCCAGCAGCTTAGTAGCAATCTTCCAAGAGACCCAGTACTTC. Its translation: CASSLVAIFQETQYF.

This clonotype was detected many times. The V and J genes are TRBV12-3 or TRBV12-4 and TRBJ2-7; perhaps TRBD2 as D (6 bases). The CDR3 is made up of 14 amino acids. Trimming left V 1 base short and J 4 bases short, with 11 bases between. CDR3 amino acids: CASSLGLGGYEQYF. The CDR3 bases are TGTGCCAGCAGTTTAGGTCTGGGAGGATACGAGCAGTACTTC.

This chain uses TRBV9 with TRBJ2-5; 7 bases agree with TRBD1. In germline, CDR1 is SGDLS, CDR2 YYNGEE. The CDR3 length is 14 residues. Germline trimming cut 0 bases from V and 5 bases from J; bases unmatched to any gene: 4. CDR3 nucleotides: TGTGCCAGCAGCGTAGAAGGGGGCGAGGAGACCCAGTACTTC. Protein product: CASSVEGGEETQYF.

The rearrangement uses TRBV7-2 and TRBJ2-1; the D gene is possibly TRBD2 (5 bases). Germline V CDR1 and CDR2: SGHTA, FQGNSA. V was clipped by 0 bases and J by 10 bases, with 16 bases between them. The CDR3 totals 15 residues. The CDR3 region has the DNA TGTGCCAGCAGCTTAGCAACGGACTGGAGCAAGGAGCAGTTCTTC. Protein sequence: CASSLATDWSKEQFF.

CDR3 region: CASKLDNPHEQYF. CDR3 DNA: TGTGCCAGCAAGTTGGACAATCCCCACGAGCAGTACTTC. The J gene is TRBJ2-7, the V gene TRBV6-6; TRBD1 is a possible D gene (5 bases). The CDR3 has 13 residues. V was trimmed by 7 bases and J by 5 bases, leaving 15 bases between them. CDR1 is MNHNY and CDR2 is SVGAGI in the germline V gene (reference sequence).

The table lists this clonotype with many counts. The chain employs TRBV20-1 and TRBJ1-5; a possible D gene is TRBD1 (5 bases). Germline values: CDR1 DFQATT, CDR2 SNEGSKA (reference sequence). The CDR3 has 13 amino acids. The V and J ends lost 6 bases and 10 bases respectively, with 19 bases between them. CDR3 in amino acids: CSALDSSDSPQHF. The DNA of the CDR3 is TGCAGTGCCTTGGACTCAAGCGACAGTCCCCAGCATTTT.

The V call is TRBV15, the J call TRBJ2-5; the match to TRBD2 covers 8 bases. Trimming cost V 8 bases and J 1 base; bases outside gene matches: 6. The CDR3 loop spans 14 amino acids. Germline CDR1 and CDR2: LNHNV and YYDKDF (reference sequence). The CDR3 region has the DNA TGTGCCACCGGCTCCGGGGGGGTCCAAGAGACCCAGTACTTC. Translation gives CATGSGGVQETQYF.